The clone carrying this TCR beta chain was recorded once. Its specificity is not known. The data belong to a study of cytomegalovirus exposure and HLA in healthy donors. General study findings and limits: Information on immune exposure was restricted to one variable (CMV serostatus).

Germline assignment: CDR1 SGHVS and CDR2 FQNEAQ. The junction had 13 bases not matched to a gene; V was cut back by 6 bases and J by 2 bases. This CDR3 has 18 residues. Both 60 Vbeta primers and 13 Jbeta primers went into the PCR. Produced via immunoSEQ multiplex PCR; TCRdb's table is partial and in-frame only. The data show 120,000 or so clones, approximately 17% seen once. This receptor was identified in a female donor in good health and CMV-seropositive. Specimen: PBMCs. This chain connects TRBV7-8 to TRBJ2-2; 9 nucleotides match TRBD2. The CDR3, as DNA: TGTGCCAGCAGAGTTGGTTTTTTAGCGGGGGTCAACACCGGGGAGCTGTTTTTT. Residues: CASRVGFLAGVNTGELFF.